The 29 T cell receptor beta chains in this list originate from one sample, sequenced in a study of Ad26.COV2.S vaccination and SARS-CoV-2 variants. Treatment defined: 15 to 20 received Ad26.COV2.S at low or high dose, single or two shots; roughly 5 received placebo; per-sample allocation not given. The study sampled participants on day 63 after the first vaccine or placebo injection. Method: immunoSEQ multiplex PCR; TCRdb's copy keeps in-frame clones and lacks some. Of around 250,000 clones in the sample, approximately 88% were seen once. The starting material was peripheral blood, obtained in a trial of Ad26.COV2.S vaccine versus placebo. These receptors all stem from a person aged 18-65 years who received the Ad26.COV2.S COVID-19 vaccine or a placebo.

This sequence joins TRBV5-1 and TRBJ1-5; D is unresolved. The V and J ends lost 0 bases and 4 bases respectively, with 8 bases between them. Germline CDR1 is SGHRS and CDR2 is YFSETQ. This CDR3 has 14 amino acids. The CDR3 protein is CASSLDGLNQPQHF. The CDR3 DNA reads TGCGCCAGCAGCTTGGACGGTTTGAATCAGCCCCAGCATTTT. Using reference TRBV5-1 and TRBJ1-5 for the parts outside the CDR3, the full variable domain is KAGVTQTPRYLIKTRGQQVTLSCSPISGHRSVSWYQQTPGQGLQFLFEYFSETQRNKGNFPGRFSGRQFSNSRSEMNVSTLELGDSALYLCASSLDGLNQPQHFGDGTRLSIL.

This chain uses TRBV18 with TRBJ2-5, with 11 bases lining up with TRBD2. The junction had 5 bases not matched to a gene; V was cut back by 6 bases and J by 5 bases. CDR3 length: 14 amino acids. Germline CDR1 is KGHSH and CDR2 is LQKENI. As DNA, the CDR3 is TGTGCCAGCTCCCCTAGCGGGAGGAGGGAGACCCAGTACTTC. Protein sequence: CASSPSGRRETQYF.

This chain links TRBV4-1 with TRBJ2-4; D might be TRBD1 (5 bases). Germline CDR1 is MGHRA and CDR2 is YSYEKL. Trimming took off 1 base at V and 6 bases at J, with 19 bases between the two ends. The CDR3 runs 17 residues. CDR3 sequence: CASSQVSGSGLGNIQYF. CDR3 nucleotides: TGCGCCAGCAGCCAAGTCTCAGGGTCCGGGCTTGGAAACATTCAGTACTTC.

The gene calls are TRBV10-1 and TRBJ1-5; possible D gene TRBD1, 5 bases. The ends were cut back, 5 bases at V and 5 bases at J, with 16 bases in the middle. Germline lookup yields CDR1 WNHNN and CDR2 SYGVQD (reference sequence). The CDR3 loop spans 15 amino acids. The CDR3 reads CASSPEGASHQPQHF. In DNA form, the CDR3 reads TGCGCCAGCAGTCCCGAAGGGGCTTCACATCAGCCCCAGCATTTT.

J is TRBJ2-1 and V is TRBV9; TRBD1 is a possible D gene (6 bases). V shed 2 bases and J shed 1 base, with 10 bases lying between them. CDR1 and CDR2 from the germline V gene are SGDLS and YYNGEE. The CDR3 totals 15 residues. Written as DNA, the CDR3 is TGTGCCAGCAGCGTTGCAGGGGTTTCCTACAATGAGCAGTTCTTC. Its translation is CASSVAGVSYNEQFF.

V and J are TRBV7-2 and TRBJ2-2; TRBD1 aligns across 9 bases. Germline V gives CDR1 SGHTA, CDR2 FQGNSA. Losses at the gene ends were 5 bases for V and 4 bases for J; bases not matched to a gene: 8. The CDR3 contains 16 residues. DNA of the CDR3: TGTGCCAGCAGCGTCAGACAGGGGGTTACCACCGGGGAGCTGTTTTTT. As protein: CASSVRQGVTTGELFF. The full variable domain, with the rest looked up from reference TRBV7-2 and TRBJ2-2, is GAGVSQSPSNKVTEKGKDVELRCDPISGHTALYWYRQSLGQGLEFLIYFQGNSAPDKSGLPSDRFSAERTGGSVSTLTIQRTQQEDSAVYLCASSVRQGVTTGELFFGEGSRLTVL.

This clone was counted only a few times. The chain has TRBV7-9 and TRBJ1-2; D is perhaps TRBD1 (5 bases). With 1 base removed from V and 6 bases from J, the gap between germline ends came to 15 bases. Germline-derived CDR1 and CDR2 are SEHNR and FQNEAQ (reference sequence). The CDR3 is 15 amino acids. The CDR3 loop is CASSLEGLITNGYTF. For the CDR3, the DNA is TGTGCCAGCAGCTTAGAGGGACTGATAACTAATGGCTACACCTTC.

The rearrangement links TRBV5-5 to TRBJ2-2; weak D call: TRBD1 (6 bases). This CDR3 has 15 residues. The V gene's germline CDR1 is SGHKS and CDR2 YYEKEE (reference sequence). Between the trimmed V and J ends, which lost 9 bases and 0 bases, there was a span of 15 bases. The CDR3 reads CATRGGGANTGELFF. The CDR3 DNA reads TGTGCCACCCGGGGTGGGGGCGCGAACACCGGGGAGCTGTTTTTT.

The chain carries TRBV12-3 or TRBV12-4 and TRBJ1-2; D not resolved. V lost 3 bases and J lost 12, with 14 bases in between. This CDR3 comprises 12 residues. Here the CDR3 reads CASSFSAPVHTF. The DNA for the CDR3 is TGTGCCAGCAGTTTTTCAGCCCCGGTTCACACCTTC.

The CDR3 reads CASSLGPGFNNEQFF. The CDR3 bases are TGTGCCAGCAGCTTAGGACCCGGGTTCAACAATGAGCAGTTCTTC. This sequence joins TRBV11-2 and TRBJ2-1; D gene uncertain. V shed 1 base and J shed 5 bases, with 12 bases lying between them. CDR3 length: 15 residues. From germline, CDR1 is SGHAT and CDR2 FQNNGV.

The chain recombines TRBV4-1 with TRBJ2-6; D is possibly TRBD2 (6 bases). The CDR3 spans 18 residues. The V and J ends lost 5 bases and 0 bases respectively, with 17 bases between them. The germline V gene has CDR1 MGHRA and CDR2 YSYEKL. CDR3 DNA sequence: TGCGCCAGCAGCAGTTCCGGGACTCGTCGCTCTGGGGCCAACGTCCTGACTTTC. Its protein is CASSSSGTRRSGANVLTF.

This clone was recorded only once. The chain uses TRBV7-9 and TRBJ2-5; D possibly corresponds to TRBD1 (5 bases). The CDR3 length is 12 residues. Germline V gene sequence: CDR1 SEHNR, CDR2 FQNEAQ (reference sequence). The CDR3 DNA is TGTGCTTCGGCAGGGATCCAAGAGACCCAGTACTTC. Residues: CASAGIQETQYF.

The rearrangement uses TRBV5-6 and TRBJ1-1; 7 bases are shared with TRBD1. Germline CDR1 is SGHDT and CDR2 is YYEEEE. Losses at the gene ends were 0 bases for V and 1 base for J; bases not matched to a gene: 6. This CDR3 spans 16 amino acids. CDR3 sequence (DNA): TGTGCCAGCAGCTTGGGGGCAGGGGGTAAGAACACTGAAGCTTTCTTT. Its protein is CASSLGAGGKNTEAFF.

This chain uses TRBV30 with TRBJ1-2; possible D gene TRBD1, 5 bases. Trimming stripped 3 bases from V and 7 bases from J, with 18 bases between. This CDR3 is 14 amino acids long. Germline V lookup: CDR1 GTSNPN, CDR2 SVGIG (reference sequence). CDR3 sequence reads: CAWRGLGESGGYTF. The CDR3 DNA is TGTGCCTGGAGGGGGCTAGGGGAGAGTGGTGGCTACACCTTC. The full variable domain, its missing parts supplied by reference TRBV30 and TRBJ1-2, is SQTIHQWPATLVQPVGSPLSLECTVEGTSNPNLYWYRQAAGRGLQLLFYSVGIGQISSEVPQNLSASRPQDRQFILSSKKLLLSDSGFYLCAWRGLGESGGYTFGSGTRLTVV.

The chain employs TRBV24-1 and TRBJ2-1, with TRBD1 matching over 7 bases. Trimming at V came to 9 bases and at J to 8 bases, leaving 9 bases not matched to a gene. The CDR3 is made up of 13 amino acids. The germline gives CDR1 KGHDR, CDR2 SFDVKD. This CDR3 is CATGTVGEHEQFF. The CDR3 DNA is TGTGCCACCGGGACAGTAGGTGAGCATGAGCAGTTCTTC.

The CDR3 here is CASHRGGPYNEQFF. The CDR3 DNA sequence: TGTGCCAGTCATAGGGGGGGCCCCTACAATGAGCAGTTCTTC. The V and J genes are TRBV19 and TRBJ2-1; the D gene is possibly TRBD2 (7 bases). V gave up 8 bases and J gave up 2 bases, with 13 bases separating them. Germline V gene lookup returns CDR1 LNHDA and CDR2 SQIVND (reference sequence). There are 14 residues in the CDR3.

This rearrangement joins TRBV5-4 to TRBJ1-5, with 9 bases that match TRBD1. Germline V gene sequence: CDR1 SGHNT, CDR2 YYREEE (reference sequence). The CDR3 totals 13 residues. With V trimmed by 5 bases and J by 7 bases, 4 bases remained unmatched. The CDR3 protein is CASSPGQGQPQHF. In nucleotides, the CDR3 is TGTGCCAGCAGTCCGGGACAGGGCCAGCCCCAGCATTTT.

The CDR3 loop reads CASSPTGAGDTQYF. DNA for the CDR3: TGTGCCAGCTCACCAACCGGGGCAGGAGATACGCAGTATTTT. The gene calls are TRBV18 and TRBJ2-3, with D perhaps being TRBD1 or TRBD2 (5 bases each). Germline V gives CDR1 KGHSH, CDR2 LQKENI. The CDR3 sequence is 14 residues long. Trimming took 2 bases from V and 5 from J, leaving 11 bases between them.

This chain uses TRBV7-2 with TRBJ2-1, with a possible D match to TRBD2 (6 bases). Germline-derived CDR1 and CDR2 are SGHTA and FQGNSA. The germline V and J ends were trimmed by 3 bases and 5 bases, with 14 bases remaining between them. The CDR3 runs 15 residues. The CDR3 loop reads CASSFGSQRHNEQFF. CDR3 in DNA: TGTGCCAGCAGCTTCGGGAGTCAACGACACAATGAGCAGTTCTTC.

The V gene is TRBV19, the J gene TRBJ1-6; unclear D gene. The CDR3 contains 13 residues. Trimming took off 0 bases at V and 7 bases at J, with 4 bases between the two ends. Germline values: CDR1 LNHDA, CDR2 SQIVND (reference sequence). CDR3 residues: CASSIEQNSPLHF. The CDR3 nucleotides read TGTGCCAGTAGTATAGAACAGAATTCACCCCTCCACTTT.

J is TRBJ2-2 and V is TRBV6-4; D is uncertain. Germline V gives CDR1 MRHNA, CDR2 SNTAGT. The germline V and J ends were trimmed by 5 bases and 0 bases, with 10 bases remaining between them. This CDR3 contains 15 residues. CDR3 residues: CASSQRQSNTGELFF. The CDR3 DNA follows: TGTGCCAGCAGTCAACGACAATCGAACACCGGGGAGCTGTTTTTT.

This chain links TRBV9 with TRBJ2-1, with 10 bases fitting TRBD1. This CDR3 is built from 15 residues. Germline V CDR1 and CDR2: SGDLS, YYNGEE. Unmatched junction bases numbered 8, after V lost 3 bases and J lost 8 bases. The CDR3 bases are TGTGCCAGCAGCGCCCCGTGGGGGACAGGGGATGAGCAGTTCTTC. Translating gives CASSAPWGTGDEQFF.

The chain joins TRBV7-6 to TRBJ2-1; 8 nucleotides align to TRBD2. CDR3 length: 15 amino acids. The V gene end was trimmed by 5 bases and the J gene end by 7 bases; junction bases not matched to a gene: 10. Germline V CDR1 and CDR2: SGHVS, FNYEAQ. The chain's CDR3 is CASSGLSGIGNEQFF. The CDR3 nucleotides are TGTGCCAGCAGCGGGCTTAGCGGGATCGGAAATGAGCAGTTCTTC. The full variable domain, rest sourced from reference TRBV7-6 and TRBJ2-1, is GAGVSQSPRYKVTKRGQDVALRCDPISGHVSLYWYRQALGQGPEFLTYFNYEAQQDKSGLPNDRFSAERPEGSISTLTIQRTEQRDSAMYRCASSGLSGIGNEQFFGPGTRLTVL.

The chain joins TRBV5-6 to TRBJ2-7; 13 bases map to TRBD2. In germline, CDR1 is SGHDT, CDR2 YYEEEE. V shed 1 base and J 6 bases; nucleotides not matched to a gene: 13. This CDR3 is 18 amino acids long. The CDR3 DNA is TGTGCCAGCAGCTTGTTTCTTAGGCGACTAGCGGGAGGTCCCGAGCAGTACGTC. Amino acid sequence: CASSLFLRRLAGGPEQYV.

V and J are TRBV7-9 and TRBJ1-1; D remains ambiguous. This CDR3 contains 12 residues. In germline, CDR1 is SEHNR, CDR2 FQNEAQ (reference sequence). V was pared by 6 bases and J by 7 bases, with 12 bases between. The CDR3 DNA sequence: TGTGCCAGCAGAGGGTCCCCCAATGAAGCTTTCTTT. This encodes CASRGSPNEAFF.

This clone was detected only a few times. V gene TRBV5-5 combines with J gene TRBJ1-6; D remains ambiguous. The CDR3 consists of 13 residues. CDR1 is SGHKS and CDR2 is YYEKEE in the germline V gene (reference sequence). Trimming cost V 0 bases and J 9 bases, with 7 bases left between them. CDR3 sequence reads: CASSLATRSPLHF. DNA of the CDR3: TGTGCCAGCAGCTTGGCCACCCGTTCACCCCTCCACTTT.

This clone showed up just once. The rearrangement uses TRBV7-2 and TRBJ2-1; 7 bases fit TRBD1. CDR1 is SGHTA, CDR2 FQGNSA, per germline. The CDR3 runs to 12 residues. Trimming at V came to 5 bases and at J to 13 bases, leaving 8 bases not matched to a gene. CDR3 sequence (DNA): TGTGCCAGCAGCCCTGGTACAGGGGCACAGTTCTTC. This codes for CASSPGTGAQFF.

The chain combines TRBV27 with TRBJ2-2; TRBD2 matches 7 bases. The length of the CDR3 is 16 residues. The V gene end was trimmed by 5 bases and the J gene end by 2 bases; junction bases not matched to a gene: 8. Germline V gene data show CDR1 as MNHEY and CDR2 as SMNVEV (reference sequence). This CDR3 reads CASSPLGTINTGELFF. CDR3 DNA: TGTGCCAGCAGTCCCCTCGGGACTATAAACACCGGGGAGCTGTTTTTT.

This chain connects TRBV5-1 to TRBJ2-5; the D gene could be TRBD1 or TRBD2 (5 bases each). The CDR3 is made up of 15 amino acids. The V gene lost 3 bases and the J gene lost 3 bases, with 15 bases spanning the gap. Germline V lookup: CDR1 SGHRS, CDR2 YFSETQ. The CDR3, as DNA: TGCGCCAGCAGCTCCGGGGCCTTACTCGAAGAGACCCAGTACTTC. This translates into CASSSGALLEETQYF.